The clone carrying this TCR beta chain appeared a single time. The data derive from a study of CD8 T cells in ankylosing spondylitis. TCRdb reanalysed the 5' RACE reads using MiXCR and keeps one entry per CDR3 protein. The sample contains about 150,000 distinct CDR3 sequences, approximately 48% of which appear only once. The receptor's source is a male donor with ankylosing spondylitis. The material sequenced was synovial fluid, either unsorted or a sorted T cell fraction (not recorded which).

The CDR3 protein is CASSPTTDTFPPNSPLHF. CDR3 in DNA: TGTGCCAGCAGCCCTACTACAGACACATTCCCCCCTAATTCACCCCTCCACTTT. The chain links TRBV13 to TRBJ1-6, with D uncertain. CDR3 length: 18 residues. Germline-derived CDR1 and CDR2 are PRHDT and FYEKMQ (reference sequence). Deletions cut 5 bases from V and 6 bases from J, with 23 bases between.